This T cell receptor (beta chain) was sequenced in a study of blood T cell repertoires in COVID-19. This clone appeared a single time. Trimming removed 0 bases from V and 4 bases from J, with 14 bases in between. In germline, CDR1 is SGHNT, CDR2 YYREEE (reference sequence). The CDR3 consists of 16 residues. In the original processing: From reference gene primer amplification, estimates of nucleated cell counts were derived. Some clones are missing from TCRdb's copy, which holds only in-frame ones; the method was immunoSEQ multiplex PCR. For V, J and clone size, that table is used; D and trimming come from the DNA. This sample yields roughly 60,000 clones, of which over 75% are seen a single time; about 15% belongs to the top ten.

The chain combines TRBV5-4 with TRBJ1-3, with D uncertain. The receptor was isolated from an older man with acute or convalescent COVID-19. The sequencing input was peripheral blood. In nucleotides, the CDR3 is TGTGCCAGCAGCTTGGGGATGGGTAGCGACGGAAACACCATATATTTT. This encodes CASSLGMGSDGNTIYF.